The sequence of this T cell receptor beta chain was determined in a study of blood T cells in healthy people across ages (dated by TCRdb to the mid-2010s). About the study as a whole: In model experiments, roughly one uniquely barcoded TCR beta cDNA molecule per two T cells was captured by template switching. The study measured age-related changes in TCR beta repertoire diversity using deep sequencing normalized with unique cDNA molecular identifiers. Donors were grouped into four age groups: young (average approximately 16 years), middle-aged (39), aged (roughly 62) and long-lived (just over 80). Donors of different ages were randomly distributed across sequencing lanes to avoid experimental bias. For two donors (one aged 18 to 30 and one aged 80 or older), the study analyzed two additional independent replicas of 1 million unique cDNA reads from the same blood draw. What the authors observed across the whole study: As age increased, observed TCR beta diversity per million T cells dropped in a roughly linear way, and a significant reduction was already evident by age about 40. There was a strong correlation between observed TCR beta diversity and the percentage of naive T cells measured by flow cytometry. Estimates of total diversity from one million sequenced T cells were regarded as lower bounds and underestimates. Donor CMV infection status was unknown, potentially confounding age-related changes in expanded clonotypes. Compared with the aged group, the long-lived group had more naive CD4+ T cells, fewer expanded clones and increased TCR diversity, suggesting age selection. Because profiling used bulk unsorted PBMCs, naive and antigen-experienced compartments could not be compared conclusively.

Relative to germline, V is 0 bases shorter and J is 4 bases shorter, with 16 bases between their ends. The germline V gene (reference sequence) specifies LNHNV as CDR1 and YYDKDF as CDR2. From cysteine to phenylalanine, the CDR3 is 17 amino acids long. Kept here is only the CDR3 DNA, which spans 51 bases and is read in frame from base 1. Donors were 35 to 40 systemically healthy Caucasian individuals from Russia aged roughly 6 to 100 years. Around 9.7 milliliters of peripheral blood were collected from each donor into EDTA-treated Vacutainer tubes. PBMCs were isolated by Ficoll-Paque density-gradient centrifugation, with at least 6 million obtained per sample. Trizol reagent was used to extract total RNA from the PBMCs, yielding at least 5.5 micrograms per sample. For every donor, flow cytometry on a PBMC aliquot measured the percentage of naive CD45RAhigh/CD27high T cells. Receptors were amplified or captured by 5' RACE. Instrument used: Illumina HiSeq 2500. A second roughly 7 to 11 cycle PCR used a sample-barcoded 5' primer and a J-beta primer mix. A unique molecular identifier was introduced onto each TCR beta cDNA molecule by a template-switch 5' adaptor carrying 12 random nucleotides. Each sample yielded at least 2.5 million CDR3-containing paired-end reads. The Mint cDNA synthesis kit, primed by a TRBC-specific oligonucleotide, was used to synthesize first-strand cDNA from all RNA. Following uracil-DNA glycosylase treatment, all cDNA underwent a first 18-cycle PCR with the universal primers M1SS and BC2_uni_R. Per the authors' processing: For normalization, 1 million high-quality reads, each with a distinct molecular identifier, were randomly selected from each sample. Reads sharing molecular identifiers were discarded rather than binned into consensus sequences. MiTCR, with a Q25 quality threshold and the strictest error-elimination algorithm, was used for CDR3 identification, clonotype clustering and error correction. A nonparametric unseen species model with Euler transformation was used to estimate lower-bound total TCR beta diversity. TCRdb itself trimmed the public reads at Q25 with fastp, ran MiXCR and retained productive beta chains. Each entry merges the rows of one CDR3 protein and shows their most common DNA and genes. The V and J calls come from TCRdb's annotation, not from the publication. A total of roughly 1.4 million distinct CDR3 sequences appear in this sample, around 55% of them only once. 6.5% to 8.5% of the sample comes from the top ten.

Remarks on this clonotype: Its antigen specificity is not known. The record has no base qualities; no much larger clone is one base away.

The sample taken for sequencing was blood. The clonotype was recovered from a man between 18 and 35 years old in good health. The rearranged chain carries TRBV15 and TRBJ2-1, with TRBD1 as a weak D call on 6 bases. The bases are TGTGCCACCAGCAGAGAAAGGATGCTCGGGACATACAATGAGCAGTTCTTC. This gives the protein CATSRERMLGTYNEQFF.